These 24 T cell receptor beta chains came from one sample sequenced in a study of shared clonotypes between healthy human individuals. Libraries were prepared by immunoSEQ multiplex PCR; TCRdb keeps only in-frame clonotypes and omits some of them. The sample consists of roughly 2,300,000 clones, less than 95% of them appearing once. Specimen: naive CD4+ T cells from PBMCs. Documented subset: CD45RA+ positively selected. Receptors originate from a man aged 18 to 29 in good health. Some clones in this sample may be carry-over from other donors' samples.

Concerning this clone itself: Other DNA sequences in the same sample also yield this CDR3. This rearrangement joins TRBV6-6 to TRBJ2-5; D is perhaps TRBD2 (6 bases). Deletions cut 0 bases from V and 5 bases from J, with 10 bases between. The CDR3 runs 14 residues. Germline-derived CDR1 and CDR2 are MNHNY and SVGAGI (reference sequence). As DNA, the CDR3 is TGTGCCAGCAGTTACTCGAGGCTAGCGGAGACCCAGTACTTC. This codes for CASSYSRLAETQYF.

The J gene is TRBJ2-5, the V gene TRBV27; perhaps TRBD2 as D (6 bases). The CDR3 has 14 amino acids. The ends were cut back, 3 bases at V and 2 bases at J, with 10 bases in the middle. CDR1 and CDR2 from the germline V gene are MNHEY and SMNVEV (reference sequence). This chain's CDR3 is CASSFRREQETQYF. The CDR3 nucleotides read TGTGCCAGCAGTTTCCGCCGGGAGCAAGAGACCCAGTACTTC.

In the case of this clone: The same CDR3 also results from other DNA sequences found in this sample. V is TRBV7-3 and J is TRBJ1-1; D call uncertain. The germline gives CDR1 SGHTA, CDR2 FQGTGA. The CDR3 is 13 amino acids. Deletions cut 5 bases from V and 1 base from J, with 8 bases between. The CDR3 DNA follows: TGTGCCAGCAGCCCGCAGCCGAACACTGAAGCTTTCTTT. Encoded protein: CASSPQPNTEAFF. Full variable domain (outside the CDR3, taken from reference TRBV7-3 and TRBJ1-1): GAGVSQTPSNKVTEKGKYVELRCDPISGHTALYWYRQSLGQGPEFLIYFQGTGAADDSGLPNDRFFAVRPEGSVSTLKIQRTERGDSAVYLCASSPQPNTEAFFGQGTRLTVV.

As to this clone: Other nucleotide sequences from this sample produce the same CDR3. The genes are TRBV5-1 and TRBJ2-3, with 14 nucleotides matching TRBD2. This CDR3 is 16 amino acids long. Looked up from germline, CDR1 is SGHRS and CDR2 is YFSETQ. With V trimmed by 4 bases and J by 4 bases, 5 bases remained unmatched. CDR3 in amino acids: CASSPGLAGVADTQYF. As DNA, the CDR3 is TGCGCCAGCAGCCCGGGACTAGCGGGAGTGGCAGATACGCAGTATTTT.

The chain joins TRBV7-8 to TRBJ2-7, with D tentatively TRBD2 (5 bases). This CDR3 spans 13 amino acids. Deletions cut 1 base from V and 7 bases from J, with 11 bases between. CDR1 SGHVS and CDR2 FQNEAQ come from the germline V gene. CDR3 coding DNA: TGTGCCAGCAGCTTAGGCCCCACGGGGGAGCAGTACTTC. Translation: CASSLGPTGEQYF.

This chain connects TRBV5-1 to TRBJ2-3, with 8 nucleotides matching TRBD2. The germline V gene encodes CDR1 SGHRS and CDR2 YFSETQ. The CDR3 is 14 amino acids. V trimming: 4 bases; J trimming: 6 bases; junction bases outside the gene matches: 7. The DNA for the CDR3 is TGCGCCAGCAGCCCGGGGGGGGCGCGGGATACGCAGTATTTT. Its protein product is CASSPGGARDTQYF.

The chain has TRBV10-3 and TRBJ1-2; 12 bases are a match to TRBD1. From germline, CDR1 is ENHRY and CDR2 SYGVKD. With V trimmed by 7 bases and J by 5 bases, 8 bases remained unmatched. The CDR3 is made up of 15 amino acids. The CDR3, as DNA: TGTGCCATCACGGCCGGGACAGGGGGCGCGTATGGCTACACCTTC. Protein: CAITAGTGGAYGYTF.

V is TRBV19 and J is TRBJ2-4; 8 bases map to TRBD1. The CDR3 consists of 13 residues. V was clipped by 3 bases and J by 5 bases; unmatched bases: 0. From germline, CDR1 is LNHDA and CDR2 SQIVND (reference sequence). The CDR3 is CASSMGQENIQYF. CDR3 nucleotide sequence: TGTGCCAGTAGTATGGGACAGGAAAACATTCAGTACTTC. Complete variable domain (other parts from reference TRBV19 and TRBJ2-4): DGGITQSPKYLFRKEGQNVTLSCEQNLNHDAMYWYRQDPGQGLRLIYYSQIVNDFQKGDIAEGYSVSREKKESFPLTVTSAQKNPTAFYLCASSMGQENIQYFGAGTRLSVL.

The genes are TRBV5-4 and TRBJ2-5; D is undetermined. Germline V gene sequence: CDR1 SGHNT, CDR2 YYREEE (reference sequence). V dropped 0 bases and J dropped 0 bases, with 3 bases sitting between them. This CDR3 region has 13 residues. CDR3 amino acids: CASSLGNQETQYF. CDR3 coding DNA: TGTGCCAGCAGCTTGGGGAACCAAGAGACCCAGTACTTC. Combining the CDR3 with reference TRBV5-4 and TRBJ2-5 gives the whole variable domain ETGVTQSPTHLIKTRGQQVTLRCSSQSGHNTVSWYQQALGQGPQFIFQYYREEENGRGNFPPRFSGLQFPNYSSELNVNALELDDSALYLCASSLGNQETQYFGPGTRLLVL.

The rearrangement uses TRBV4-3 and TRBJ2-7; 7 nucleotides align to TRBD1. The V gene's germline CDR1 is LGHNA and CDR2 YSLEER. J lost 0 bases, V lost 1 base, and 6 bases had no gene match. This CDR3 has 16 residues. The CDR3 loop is CASSQVIGDSSYEQYF. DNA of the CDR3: TGCGCCAGCAGCCAAGTTATCGGGGACAGCTCCTACGAGCAGTACTTC.

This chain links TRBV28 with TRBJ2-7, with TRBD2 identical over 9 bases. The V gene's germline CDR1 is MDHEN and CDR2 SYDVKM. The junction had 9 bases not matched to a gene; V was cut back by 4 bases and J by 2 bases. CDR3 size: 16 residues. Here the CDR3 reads CASSSLGSGRTYEQYF. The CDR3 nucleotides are TGTGCCAGCAGTTCCCTGGGTAGCGGGAGAACCTACGAGCAGTACTTC.

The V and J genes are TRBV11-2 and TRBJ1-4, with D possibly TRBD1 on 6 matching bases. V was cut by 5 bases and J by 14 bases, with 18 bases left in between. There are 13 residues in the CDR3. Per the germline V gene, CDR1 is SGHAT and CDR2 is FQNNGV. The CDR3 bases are TGTGCCAGCAGCCCCGGGGGCGGGACCCTTCTGTTTTTT. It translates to CASSPGGGTLLFF.

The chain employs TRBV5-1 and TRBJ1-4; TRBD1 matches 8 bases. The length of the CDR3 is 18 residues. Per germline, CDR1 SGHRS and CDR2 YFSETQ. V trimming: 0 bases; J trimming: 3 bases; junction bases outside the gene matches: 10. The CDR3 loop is CASSLGRTGSTANEKLFF. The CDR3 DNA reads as TGCGCCAGCAGCTTGGGGCGGACAGGGAGTACAGCTAATGAAAAACTGTTTTTT.

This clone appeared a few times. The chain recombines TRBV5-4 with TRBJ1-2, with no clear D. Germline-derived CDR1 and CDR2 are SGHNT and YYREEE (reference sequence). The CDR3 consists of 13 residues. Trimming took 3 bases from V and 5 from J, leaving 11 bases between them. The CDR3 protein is CASSSEGLYGYTF. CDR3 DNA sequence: TGTGCCAGCAGCTCGGAAGGACTATATGGCTACACCTTC.

CDR3 nucleotides: TGTGCCAGCAGCCCCGGTGGACTAGTTGAGCACGAGCAGTACTTC. It translates to CASSPGGLVEHEQYF. V and J are TRBV28 and TRBJ2-7, with TRBD2 matching over 7 bases. CDR3 length: 15 amino acids. Germline values: CDR1 MDHEN, CDR2 SYDVKM. V was clipped by 6 bases and J by 5 bases; unmatched bases: 13.

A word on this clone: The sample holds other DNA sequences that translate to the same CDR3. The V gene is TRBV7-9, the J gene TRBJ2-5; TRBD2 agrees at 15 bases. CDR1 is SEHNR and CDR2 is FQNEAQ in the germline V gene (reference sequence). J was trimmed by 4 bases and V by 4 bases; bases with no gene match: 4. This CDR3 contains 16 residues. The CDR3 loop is CASSSGLAGGGETQYF. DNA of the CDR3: TGTGCCAGCAGCTCGGGACTAGCGGGAGGAGGAGAGACCCAGTACTTC.

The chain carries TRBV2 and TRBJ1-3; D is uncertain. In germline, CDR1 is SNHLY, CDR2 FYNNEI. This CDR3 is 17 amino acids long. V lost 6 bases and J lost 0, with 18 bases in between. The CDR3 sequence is CASSRSEGLYSGNTIYF. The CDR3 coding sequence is TGTGCCAGCAGCCGTTCCGAAGGCCTGTACTCTGGAAACACCATATATTTT.

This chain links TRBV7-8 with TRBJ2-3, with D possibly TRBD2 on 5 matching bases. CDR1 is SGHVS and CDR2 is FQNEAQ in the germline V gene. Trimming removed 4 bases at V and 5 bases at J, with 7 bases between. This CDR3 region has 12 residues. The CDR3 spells CASSYTRDTQYF. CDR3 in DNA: TGTGCCAGCAGCTACACTAGAGATACGCAGTATTTT.

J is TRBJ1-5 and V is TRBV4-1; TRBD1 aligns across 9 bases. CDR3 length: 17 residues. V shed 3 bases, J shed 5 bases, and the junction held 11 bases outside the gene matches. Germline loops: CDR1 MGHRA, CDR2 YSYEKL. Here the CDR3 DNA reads TGCGCCAGCAGCCAGGCACCGGGACAGGGATCCGATCAGCCCCAGCATTTT. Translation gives CASSQAPGQGSDQPQHF.

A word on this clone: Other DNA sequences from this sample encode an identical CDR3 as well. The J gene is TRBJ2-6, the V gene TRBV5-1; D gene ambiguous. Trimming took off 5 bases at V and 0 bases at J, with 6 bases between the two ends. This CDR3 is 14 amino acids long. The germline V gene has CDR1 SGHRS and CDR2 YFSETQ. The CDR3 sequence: CASSPSSGANVLTF. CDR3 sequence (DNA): TGCGCCAGCAGTCCGAGCTCTGGGGCCAACGTCCTGACTTTC.

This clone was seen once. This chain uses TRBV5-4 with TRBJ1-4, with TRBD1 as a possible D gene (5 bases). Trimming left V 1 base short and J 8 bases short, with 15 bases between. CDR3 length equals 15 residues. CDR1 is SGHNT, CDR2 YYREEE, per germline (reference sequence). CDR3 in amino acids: CASSLWGVMKEKLFF. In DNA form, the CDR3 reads TGTGCCAGCAGCTTGTGGGGGGTAATGAAGGAAAAACTGTTTTTT.

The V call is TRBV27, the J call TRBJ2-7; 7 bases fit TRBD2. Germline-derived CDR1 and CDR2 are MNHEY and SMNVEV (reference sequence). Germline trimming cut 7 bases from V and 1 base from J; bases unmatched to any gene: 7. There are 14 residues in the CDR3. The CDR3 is CASIAVGGSYEQYF. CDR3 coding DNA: TGTGCCAGCATCGCCGTGGGGGGGTCCTACGAGCAGTACTTC.

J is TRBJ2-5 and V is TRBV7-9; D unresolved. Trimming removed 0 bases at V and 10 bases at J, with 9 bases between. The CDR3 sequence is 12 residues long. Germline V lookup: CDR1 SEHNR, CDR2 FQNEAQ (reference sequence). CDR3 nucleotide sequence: TGTGCCAGCAGCTTAGCTCTAGGAAGCCAGTACTTC. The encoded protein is CASSLALGSQYF.

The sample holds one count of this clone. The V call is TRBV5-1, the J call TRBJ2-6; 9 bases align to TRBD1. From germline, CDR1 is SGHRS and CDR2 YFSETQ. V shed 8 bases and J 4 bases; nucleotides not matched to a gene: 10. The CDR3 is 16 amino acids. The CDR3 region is CASTGTGLNGANVLTF. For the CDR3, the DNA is TGCGCCAGTACCGGGACAGGGCTAAACGGGGCCAACGTCCTGACTTTC.